This entry is about one T cell receptor (beta chain). The antigen remains unidentified. The data originate from a study of shared clonotypes between healthy human individuals. Positive CCR7 selection of CD45RO-negative cells yielded the naive CD8 cells, and terminally differentiated effector memory CD45RA+ cells were excluded. When replicate PCRs were run on sorted subsets, they used around 200 ng DNA, roughly 30,000 T cell genomes. Produced via immunoSEQ multiplex PCR; TCRdb's table is partial and in-frame only. This table holds hundreds of thousands of clones, roughly 95% found once. V lost 0 bases, J lost 0 bases, and 9 bases stayed unmatched. Looked up from germline, CDR1 is SQVTM and CDR2 is ANQGSEA. The CDR3 extends over 17 amino acids. Study results and caveats: Researchers found naive subsets generally carried larger estimated richness than memory subsets.

The specimen sequenced was naive CD8+ T cells sorted from blood. The sequence was collected from a woman between 25 and 40 years old in good health. This sequence joins TRBV29-1 and TRBJ2-3; 7 nucleotides agree with TRBD2. In DNA, the CDR3 is TGCAGCGTTGAAGAATGGACGCGGGAGACTAGCACAGATACGCAGTATTTT. Amino acid sequence: CSVEEWTRETSTDTQYF.